This T cell receptor beta chain was profiled in a study of T-cell reconstitution after alpha-beta-depleted transplantation in children. The library targeted TCRbeta and was prepared with unique molecular identifiers. TCRdb independently ran MiXCR on the PCR reads; one entry per CDR3 protein. Among a few hundred thousand distinct CDR3 sequences listed, 10% to 15% were seen once. This clonotype was observed a handful of times. V dropped 3 bases and J dropped 1; count of bases not matched to a gene: 6. CDR3 length equals 18 residues. The V gene's germline CDR1 is SGDLS and CDR2 YYNGEE. Sequenced here: PBMCs, mostly from graft donor cells, sampled 360 days after TCRalphabeta/CD19-depleted stem cell transplant. The sequence derives from a male patient aged 10-17 years who had a stem cell transplant for acute myeloid leukemia, so the T cells may come from the graft donor. This chain connects TRBV9 to TRBJ2-1; 14 bases align to TRBD2. CDR3: CASSARLAGGVSYNEQFF. The CDR3 DNA reads as TGTGCCAGCAGCGCCCGACTAGCGGGAGGGGTTTCCTACAATGAGCAGTTCTTC.